This T cell receptor beta chain appears in the sequencing data of a study of cytomegalovirus exposure and HLA in healthy donors. Repertoires were generated with immunoSEQ multiplex PCR, while TCRdb's copy carries only in-frame clones and drops some. This table holds about 260,000 clones, roughly 87% found once. This CDR3 spans 15 amino acids. Germline CDR1 and CDR2: MDHEN and SYDVKM. V lost 10 bases and J lost 0; bases outside the gene matches: 10. Overall study results and limits: A few CMV-associated chains were confirmed in vitro to be specific for CMV antigens. Most TCR sequences showed up rarely, but some public TCRs showed up in many donors. The study recorded 150 to 200 TCR beta chains that were cytomegalovirus-associated.

A remark on this clone: Its matching antigen is unknown.

The sample taken for sequencing was PBMCs. The TCR comes from a woman aged 30 to 39 in good health and CMV-seronegative. The chain has TRBV28 and TRBJ2-7; 9 positions match TRBD1. Here the CDR3 reads CATTRPGQGSYEQYF. The CDR3 DNA is TGTGCCACCACGCGGCCGGGACAGGGCTCCTACGAGCAGTACTTC.